This entry lists 25 T cell receptor beta chains sequenced from one sample in a study of T cells in localized non-small cell lung cancer. Sequencing was performed with immunoSEQ multiplex PCR; in TCRdb, only in-frame clones are kept and a portion is missing. Of 55,000 to 75,000 clones detected, 85% to 90% appear once; the ten largest clones hold about a fifth. The sample here was peripheral blood, taken before any cancer treatment. All receptors derive from a male donor at least 60 years old with stage III squamous cell lung carcinoma.

This clone was seen only once. V is TRBV7-8 and J is TRBJ2-1; 7 positions match TRBD2. V dropped 3 bases and J dropped 4; count of bases not matched to a gene: 9. Germline values: CDR1 SGHVS, CDR2 FQNEAQ. The CDR3 has 16 residues. Here the CDR3 reads CASSFGGDLRYNEQFF. The CDR3 DNA sequence: TGTGCCAGCAGCTTTGGGGGGGACCTCCGATACAATGAGCAGTTCTTC.

J is TRBJ2-1 and V is TRBV4-1, with 10 bases fitting TRBD1. This CDR3 region has 17 residues. CDR1 is MGHRA, CDR2 YSYEKL, per germline. V dropped 1 base and J dropped 4; count of bases not matched to a gene: 7. This CDR3 is CASSQAVGQGSYNEQFF. In DNA form, the CDR3 reads TGCGCCAGCAGCCAAGCGGTGGGACAGGGGTCATACAATGAGCAGTTCTTC.

This clone came up a few times. The gene calls are TRBV7-3 and TRBJ1-1, with TRBD1 as a possible D gene (5 bases). This CDR3 is built from 13 residues. V shed 5 bases and J shed 4 bases, with 11 bases lying between them. CDR1 is SGHTA, CDR2 FQGTGA, per germline. The CDR3 sequence is CASSAQGSTEAFF. The DNA for the CDR3 is TGTGCCAGCAGCGCCCAGGGTAGCACTGAAGCTTTCTTT.

V usage is TRBV19 and J usage is TRBJ2-1, with a possible D match to TRBD1 (6 bases). Looked up from germline, CDR1 is LNHDA and CDR2 is SQIVND (reference sequence). This CDR3 has 12 residues. Trimming took 3 bases from V and 8 from J, leaving 8 bases between them. CDR3 loop: CASSIAGDEQFF. As DNA, the CDR3 is TGTGCCAGTAGTATTGCAGGGGATGAGCAGTTCTTC.

V and J are TRBV19 and TRBJ1-1; D not certain. This CDR3 contains 10 residues. V lost 8 bases and J lost 3, with 4 bases in between. Germline CDR1 and CDR2: LNHDA and SQIVND (reference sequence). CDR3 coding DNA: TGTGCCAGTGGCTACACTGAAGCTTTCTTT. Protein product: CASGYTEAFF.

J is TRBJ1-3 and V is TRBV11-2, with D hard to call. The germline CDR1 and CDR2 sequences are SGHAT and FQNNGV. The CDR3 covers 16 residues. V gave up 5 bases and J gave up 2 bases, with 16 bases separating them. CDR3 sequence reads: CASSPPGRRTGNTIYF. CDR3 bases: TGTGCCAGCAGCCCCCCGGGGAGACGAACTGGAAACACCATATATTTT.

Notes on this clone: Other DNA sequences from this sample encode an identical CDR3 as well. The CDR3: CASSLTGGAGTDTQYF. Written as DNA, the CDR3 is TGTGCCAGCAGCTTGACAGGGGGCGCCGGCACAGATACGCAGTATTTT. V and J are TRBV7-2 and TRBJ2-3; 10 nucleotides line up with TRBD1. The junction had 4 bases not matched to a gene; V was cut back by 3 bases and J by 1 base. CDR3 length: 16 residues. Germline V gives CDR1 SGHTA, CDR2 FQGNSA.

J is TRBJ2-3 and V is TRBV1; the table calls TRBD2, which could not be checked here. TRBV1 constitutes a pseudogene. The CDR3 is made up of 20 amino acids. The CDR3: CTSIRTSGGPLLGGVDTQYF. The CDR3 bases are TGCACCAGCATCCGGACTAGCGGGGGGCCCTTACTGGGGGGAGTAGATACGCAGTATTTT.

The V call is TRBV27, the J call TRBJ2-5; no clear D gene. Trimming took 5 bases from V and 0 from J, leaving 7 bases between them. Germline loops: CDR1 MNHEY, CDR2 SMNVEV (reference sequence). This CDR3 region has 13 residues. The CDR3 sequence: CASSIEYQETQYF. The CDR3 DNA is TGTGCCAGCAGTATAGAGTACCAAGAGACCCAGTACTTC.

The CDR3 bases are TGTGCCAGCAGCTTATCGGTTTCGGGACAGCGCCGAAGCTCCTATAATTCACCCCTCCACTTT. Translation gives CASSLSVSGQRRSSYNSPLHF. The chain employs TRBV7-8 and TRBJ1-6; 7 nucleotides match TRBD1. Germline CDR1 and CDR2: SGHVS and FQNEAQ. V was clipped by 2 bases and J by 0 bases; unmatched bases: 16. This CDR3 spans 21 amino acids. The full variable domain, with the rest looked up from reference TRBV7-8 and TRBJ1-6, is GAGVSQSPRYKVAKRGQDVALRCDPISGHVSLFWYQQALGQGPEFLTYFQNEAQLDKSGLPSDRFFAERPEGSVSTLKIQRTQQEDSAVYLCASSLSVSGQRRSSYNSPLHFGNGTRLTVT.

The chain has TRBV18 and TRBJ1-2; 8 nucleotides line up with TRBD1. Trimming cost V 5 bases and J 5 bases; bases outside gene matches: 7. This CDR3 has 14 amino acids. Germline values: CDR1 KGHSH, CDR2 LQKENI. This CDR3 is CASSMGQEAYGYTF. DNA of the CDR3: TGTGCCAGCTCAATGGGACAGGAGGCATATGGCTACACCTTC. The whole variable domain, remainder taken from reference TRBV18 and TRBJ1-2, is NAGVMQNPRHLVRRRGQEARLRCSPMKGHSHVYWYRQLPEEGLKFMVYLQKENIIDESGMPKERFSAEFPKEGPSILRIQQVVRGDSAAYFCASSMGQEAYGYTFGSGTRLTVV.

The rearrangement uses TRBV4-3 and TRBJ2-5, with D perhaps matching TRBD1 or TRBD2 (8 bases each). Deletions cut 3 bases from V and 5 bases from J, with 28 bases between. The V gene's germline CDR1 is LGHNA and CDR2 YSLEER. The CDR3 totals 19 residues. The CDR3 bases are TGCGCCAGCAGCCACCTCCCGGGGGGGGCAGGGGGCGTCCTGGAGACCCAGTACTTC. It yields the protein CASSHLPGGAGGVLETQYF.

The chain recombines TRBV5-5 with TRBJ1-2; a possible D gene is TRBD1 (5 bases). CDR3 length equals 15 residues. The germline V gene has CDR1 SGHKS and CDR2 YYEKEE (reference sequence). Trimming took 2 bases from V and 6 from J, leaving 17 bases between them. The CDR3 loop is CASSFDWGQEDGYTF. The CDR3 region has the DNA TGTGCCAGCAGCTTTGACTGGGGCCAAGAAGATGGCTACACCTTC.

V and J are TRBV30 and TRBJ1-2; no clear D. Trimming shortened V by 0 bases and J by 4 bases, and 12 bases separated the two germline ends. The CDR3 runs to 14 residues. Germline values: CDR1 GTSNPN, CDR2 SVGIG (reference sequence). CDR3 sequence: CAWSVEVLTYGYTF. The CDR3 DNA sequence: TGTGCCTGGAGTGTCGAGGTTCTGACCTATGGCTACACCTTC.

V is TRBV7-9 and J is TRBJ1-2, with a possible D match to TRBD1 (6 bases). The CDR3 extends over 15 amino acids. Germline lookup yields CDR1 SEHNR and CDR2 FQNEAQ (reference sequence). V lost 3 bases, J lost 4 bases, and 15 bases lay in between. As DNA, the CDR3 is TGTGCCAGCAGCTTCAATCAGGGGACCTTCTATGGCTACACCTTC. Protein product: CASSFNQGTFYGYTF.

V gene TRBV7-2 combines with J gene TRBJ2-3; D is uncertain. The CDR3 has 14 residues. From germline, CDR1 is SGHTA and CDR2 FQGNSA. V was pared by 1 base and J by 4 bases, with 9 bases between. CDR3 DNA sequence: TGTGCCAGCAGCTTAGGAGGCGCACCAGATACGCAGTATTTT. This codes for CASSLGGAPDTQYF.

The rearrangement links TRBV29-1 to TRBJ2-1; a weak D match, TRBD1 (5 bases). The CDR3 contains 13 residues. CDR1 is SQVTM and CDR2 is ANQGSEA in the germline V gene. V was pared by 6 bases and J by 5 bases, with 14 bases between. The CDR3 nucleotides are TGCAGCGTCTCGCTAACAGGAGACAATGAGCAGTTCTTC. Its protein product is CSVSLTGDNEQFF.

J is TRBJ2-3 and V is TRBV7-2, with 8 bases aligning to TRBD2. Germline V CDR1 and CDR2: SGHTA, FQGNSA. CDR3 size: 16 residues. The J segment lost 0 bases and the V segment lost 7 bases, leaving 9 bases of the junction unmatched. DNA for the CDR3: TGTGCCAGCACCCCACGGGAGGGGGTCAGCACAGATACGCAGTATTTT. Protein sequence: CASTPREGVSTDTQYF.

The rearrangement links TRBV15 to TRBJ2-3, with a weak D call TRBD2 (6 bases). V lost 1 base and J lost 2, with 10 bases in between. Germline CDR1 is LNHNV and CDR2 is YYDKDF (reference sequence). The CDR3 has 15 amino acids. The DNA for the CDR3 is TGTGCCACCAGCAGAGCTAGCGAGGCCACAGATACGCAGTATTTT. Protein product: CATSRASEATDTQYF.

This clone came up a few times. The chain links TRBV21-1 to TRBJ2-3; the tabulated D call, TRBD1, remains unverified against the DNA. TRBV21-1 is noted as a pseudogene. There are 15 residues in the CDR3. The CDR3 DNA sequence: TGTGCCAGAGAAAAGGCGGGACAGGGCACAGATACGCAGTATTTT. Translating it yields CAREKAGQGTDTQYF.

This clone was found once. The chain uses TRBV7-2 and TRBJ2-5; 8 bases align to TRBD2. Per germline, CDR1 SGHTA and CDR2 FQGNSA. This CDR3 has 18 residues. V was clipped by 0 bases and J by 6 bases; unmatched bases: 15. CDR3 bases: TGTGCCAGCAGCTTAGCGACCACTCGCGCGGGGGGCCAGAAGACCCAGTACTTC. Translation: CASSLATTRAGGQKTQYF.

The gene calls are TRBV9 and TRBJ1-3, with D possibly matching TRBD1 (6 bases). Germline CDR1 SGDLS, CDR2 YYNGEE. Between the trimmed V and J ends, which lost 0 bases and 0 bases, there was a span of 19 bases. The CDR3 has 19 amino acids. CDR3 sequence reads: CASSVVGMGTPSSGNTIYF. In nucleotides, the CDR3 is TGTGCCAGCAGCGTAGTGGGGATGGGGACACCGAGCTCTGGAAACACCATATATTTT.

This clone was seen a few times. The chain uses TRBV6-6 and TRBJ1-4; D might be TRBD1 (5 bases). Germline assignment: CDR1 MNHNY and CDR2 SVGAGI (reference sequence). Trimming removed 5 bases at V and 1 base at J, with 11 bases between. The length of the CDR3 is 15 residues. CDR3 bases: TGTGCCAGCAGTGTAACAGGACAAACTAATGAAAAACTGTTTTTT. Translating gives CASSVTGQTNEKLFF.

The table lists this clone with a count of one. CDR3 DNA sequence: TGTGCCAGCAGATCGACAGGGGGTGGGAATCAGCCCCAGCATTTT. Translated: CASRSTGGGNQPQHF. The rearrangement joins TRBV6-1 to TRBJ1-5, with TRBD1 matching 9 bases. Unmatched junction bases numbered 7, after V lost 6 bases and J lost 4 bases. Per the germline V gene, CDR1 is MNHNS and CDR2 is SASEGT. The CDR3 is 15 residues long.

This chain uses TRBV30 with TRBJ2-2; 7 bases map to TRBD1. CDR1 GTSNPN and CDR2 SVGIG come from the germline V gene (reference sequence). This CDR3 contains 14 residues. V lost 0 bases to trimming and J lost 7 bases; unmatched junction nucleotides: 5. The DNA for the CDR3 is TGTGCCTGGAGTGTACGGTCAGGGGGCGGGGAGCTGTTTTTT. It codes for CAWSVRSGGGELFF.